This section outlines one T cell receptor beta chain sequence together with its context. The sample originates from a study of blood T cell repertoires in COVID-19. Study as a whole: Italy, Spain and the United States were the sources of the convalescent and acute COVID-19 samples.

Data came from immunoSEQ multiplex PCR; TCRdb stores just in-frame clones and leaves some out. The sample lists roughly 250,000 clones; under 95% were seen once. V was clipped by 0 bases and J by 0 bases, with 9 bases between them. The CDR3 sequence is 16 residues long. The germline CDR1 and CDR2 sequences are LGHNA and YSLEER. The origin of this receptor is a woman aged 18 to 35 who had recovered from COVID-19. The specimen sequenced was PBMCs or T cells enriched from blood (not recorded which). The V gene is TRBV4-3, the J gene TRBJ2-1; a possible D gene is TRBD1 (5 bases). Here the CDR3 DNA reads TGCGCCAGCAGCCAAGATGTCCAGGGCTCCTACAATGAGCAGTTCTTC. Residues: CASSQDVQGSYNEQFF.